This TCR beta chain was sequenced in a study of CD8 T cells in Susac syndrome. The study, taken as a whole, reports: TCR sequencing and HLA analysis covered a relatively small number of individuals.

CD8+ and CD4+ T cells from blood underwent TCR beta sequencing. TEMRA cells were enriched by FACS, and CD4+ and CD8+ T cells were negatively isolated. About 0.5 to 1 ug RNA was reverse transcribed with random hexamers. The method of amplification for TCR beta CDR3 was immunoSEQ multiplex PCR, covering 54 Vbeta and 13 Jbeta. TCRdb re-derived calls from the immunoSEQ multiplex PCR reads in MiXCR, one entry per CDR3 protein. There are roughly 200,000 distinct CDR3 sequences in the sample; 85% to 95% occur only once, and 0.1% lies in the top ten. On this clonotype: Its antigen is unknown.

Trimming stripped 2 bases from V and 0 bases from J, with 14 bases between. The CDR3 runs 15 residues. Germline CDR1 and CDR2: GTSNPN and SVGIG (reference sequence). V usage is TRBV30 and J usage is TRBJ2-7; the D call may be TRBD1 or TRBD2 (5 bases each). The source of this sequence is a human donor in good health. Sequencing was performed on CD4+ T cells from PBMCs. The CDR3 DNA reads as TGTGCCTGGAGTTCCGGGACGGCGAGCTCCTACGAGCAGTACGTC. Protein sequence: CAWSSGTASSYEQYV.